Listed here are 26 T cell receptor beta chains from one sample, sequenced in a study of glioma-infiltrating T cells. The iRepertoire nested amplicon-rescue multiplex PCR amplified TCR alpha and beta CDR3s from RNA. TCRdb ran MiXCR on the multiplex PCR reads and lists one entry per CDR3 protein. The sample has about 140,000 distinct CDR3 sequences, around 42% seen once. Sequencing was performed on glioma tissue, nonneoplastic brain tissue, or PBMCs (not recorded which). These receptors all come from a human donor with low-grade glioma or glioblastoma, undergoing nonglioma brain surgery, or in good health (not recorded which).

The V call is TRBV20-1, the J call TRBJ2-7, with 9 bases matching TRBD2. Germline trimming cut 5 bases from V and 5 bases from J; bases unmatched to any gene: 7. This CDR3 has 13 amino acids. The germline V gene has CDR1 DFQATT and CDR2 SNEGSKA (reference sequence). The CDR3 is CSAPVAGGNEQYF. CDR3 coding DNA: TGCAGTGCTCCGGTGGCGGGAGGGAACGAGCAGTACTTC.

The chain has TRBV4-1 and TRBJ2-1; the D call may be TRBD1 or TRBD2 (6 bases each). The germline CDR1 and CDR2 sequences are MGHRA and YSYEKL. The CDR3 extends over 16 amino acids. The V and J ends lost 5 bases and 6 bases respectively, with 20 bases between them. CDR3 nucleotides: TGCGCCAGCAGCAGGGGGGATACGCAACGGGTCAATGAGCAGTTCTTC. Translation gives CASSRGDTQRVNEQFF.

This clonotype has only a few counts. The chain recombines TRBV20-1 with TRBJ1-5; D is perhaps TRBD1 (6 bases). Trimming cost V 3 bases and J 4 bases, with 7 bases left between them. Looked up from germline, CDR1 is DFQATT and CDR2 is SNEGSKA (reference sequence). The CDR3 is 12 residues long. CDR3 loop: CSASTGNQPQHF. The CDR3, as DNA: TGCAGTGCTAGTACAGGGAATCAGCCCCAGCATTTT.

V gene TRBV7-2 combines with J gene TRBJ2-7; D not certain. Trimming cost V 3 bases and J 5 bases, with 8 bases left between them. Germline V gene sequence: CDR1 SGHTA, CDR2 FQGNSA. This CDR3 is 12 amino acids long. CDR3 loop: CASSFSGHEQYF. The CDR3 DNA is TGTGCCAGCAGCTTCTCGGGCCACGAGCAGTACTTC.

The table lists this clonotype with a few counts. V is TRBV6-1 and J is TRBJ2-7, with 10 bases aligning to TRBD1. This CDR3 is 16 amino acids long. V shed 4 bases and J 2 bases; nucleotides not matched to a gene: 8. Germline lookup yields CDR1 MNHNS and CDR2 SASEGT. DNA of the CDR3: TGTGCCAGCAGTGTCCGAGGTGGGACAGGGGCCTACGAGCAGTACTTC. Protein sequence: CASSVRGGTGAYEQYF.

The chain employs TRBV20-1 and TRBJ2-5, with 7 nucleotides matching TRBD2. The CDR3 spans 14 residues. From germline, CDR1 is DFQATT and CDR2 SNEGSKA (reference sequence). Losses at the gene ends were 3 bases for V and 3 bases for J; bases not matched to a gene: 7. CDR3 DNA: TGCAGTGCTAGTCCCAGCGGGGAAAAAGAGACCCAGTACTTC. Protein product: CSASPSGEKETQYF.

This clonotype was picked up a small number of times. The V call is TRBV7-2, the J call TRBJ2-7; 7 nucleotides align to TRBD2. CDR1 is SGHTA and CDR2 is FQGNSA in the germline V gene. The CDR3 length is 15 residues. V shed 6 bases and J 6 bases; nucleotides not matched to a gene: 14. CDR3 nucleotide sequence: TGTGCCAGCAGGATGGACTCGAGCGGGATAGGCGAGCAGTACTTC. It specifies CASRMDSSGIGEQYF.

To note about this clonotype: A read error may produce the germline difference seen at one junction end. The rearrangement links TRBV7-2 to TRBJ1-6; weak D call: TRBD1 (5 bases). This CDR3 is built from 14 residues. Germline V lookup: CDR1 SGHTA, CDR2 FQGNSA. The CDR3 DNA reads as TGTGCCCGCAGCCACGGGGGGAGGGATTCACCCCTCCACTTT. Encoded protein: CARSHGGRDSPLHF.

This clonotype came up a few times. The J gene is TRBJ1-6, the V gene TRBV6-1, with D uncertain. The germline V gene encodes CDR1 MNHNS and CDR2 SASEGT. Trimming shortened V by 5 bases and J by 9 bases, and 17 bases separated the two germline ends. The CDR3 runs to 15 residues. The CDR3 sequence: CASSYLTPRGSPLHF. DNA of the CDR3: TGTGCCAGCAGTTATCTAACGCCCCGGGGTTCACCCCTCCACTTT.

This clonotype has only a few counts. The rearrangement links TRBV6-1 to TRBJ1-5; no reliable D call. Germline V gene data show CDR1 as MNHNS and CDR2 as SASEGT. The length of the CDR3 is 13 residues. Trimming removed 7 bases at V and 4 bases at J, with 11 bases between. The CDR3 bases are TGTGCCAGCAACCGGGATTTAAATCAGCCCCAGCATTTT. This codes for CASNRDLNQPQHF.

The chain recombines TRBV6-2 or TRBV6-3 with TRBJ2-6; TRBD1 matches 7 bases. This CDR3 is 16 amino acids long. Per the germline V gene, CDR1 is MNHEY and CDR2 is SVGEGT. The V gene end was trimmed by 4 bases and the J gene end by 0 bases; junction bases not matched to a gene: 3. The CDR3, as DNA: TGTGCCAGCAGTTCGGGACAGACCTCTGGGGCCAACGTCCTGACTTTC. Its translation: CASSSGQTSGANVLTF.

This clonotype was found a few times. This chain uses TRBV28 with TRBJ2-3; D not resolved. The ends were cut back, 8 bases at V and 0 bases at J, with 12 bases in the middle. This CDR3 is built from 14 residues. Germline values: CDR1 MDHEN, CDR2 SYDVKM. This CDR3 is CASLGGTSTDTQYF. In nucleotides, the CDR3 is TGTGCCAGCCTGGGCGGCACTAGCACAGATACGCAGTATTTT.

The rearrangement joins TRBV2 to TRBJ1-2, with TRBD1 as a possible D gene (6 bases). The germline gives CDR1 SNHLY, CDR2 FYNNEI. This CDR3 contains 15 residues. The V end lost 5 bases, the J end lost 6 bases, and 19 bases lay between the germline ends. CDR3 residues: CASSPRVQGLHGYTF. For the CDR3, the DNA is TGTGCCAGCAGTCCCAGGGTACAGGGCTTACATGGCTACACCTTC.

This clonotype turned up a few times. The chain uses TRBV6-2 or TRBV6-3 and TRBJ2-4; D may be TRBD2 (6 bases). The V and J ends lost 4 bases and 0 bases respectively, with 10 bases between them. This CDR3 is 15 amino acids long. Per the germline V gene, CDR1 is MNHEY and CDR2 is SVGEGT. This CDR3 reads CASSSKGLAKNIQYF. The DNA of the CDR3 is TGTGCCAGCAGTTCTAAGGGACTAGCCAAAAACATTCAGTACTTC.

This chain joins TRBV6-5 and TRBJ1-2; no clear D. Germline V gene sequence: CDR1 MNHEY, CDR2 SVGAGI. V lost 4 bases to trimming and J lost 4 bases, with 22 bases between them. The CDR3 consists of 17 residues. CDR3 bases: TGTGCCAGCAGTTGGTCGGTCGAACCTGCTACTATCTATGGCTACACCTTC. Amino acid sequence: CASSWSVEPATIYGYTF.

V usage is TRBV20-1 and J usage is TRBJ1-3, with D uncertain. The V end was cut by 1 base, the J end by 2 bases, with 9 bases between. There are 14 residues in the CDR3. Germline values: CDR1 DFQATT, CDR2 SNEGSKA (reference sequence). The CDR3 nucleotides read TGCAGTGCTAGAGGTGCGAGCACTGGAAACACCATATATTTT. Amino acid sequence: CSARGASTGNTIYF.

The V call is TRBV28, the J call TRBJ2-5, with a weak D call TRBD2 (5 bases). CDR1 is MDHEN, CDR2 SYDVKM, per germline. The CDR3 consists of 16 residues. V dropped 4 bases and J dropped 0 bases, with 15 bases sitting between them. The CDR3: CASSSRGSAYQETQYF. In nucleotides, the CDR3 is TGTGCCAGCAGTTCCCGTGGGAGCGCGTACCAAGAGACCCAGTACTTC.

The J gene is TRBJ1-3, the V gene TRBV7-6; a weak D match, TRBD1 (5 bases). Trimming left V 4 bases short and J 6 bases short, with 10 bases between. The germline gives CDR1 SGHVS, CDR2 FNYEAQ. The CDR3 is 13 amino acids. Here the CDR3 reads CASSSGTTNTIYF. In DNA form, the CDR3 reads TGTGCCAGCAGCTCCGGGACGACAAACACCATATATTTT. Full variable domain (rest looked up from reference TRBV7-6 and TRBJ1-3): GAGVSQSPRYKVTKRGQDVALRCDPISGHVSLYWYRQALGQGPEFLTYFNYEAQQDKSGLPNDRFSAERPEGSISTLTIQRTEQRDSAMYRCASSSGTTNTIYFGEGSWLTVV.

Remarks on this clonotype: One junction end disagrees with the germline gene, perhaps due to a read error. As DNA, the CDR3 is TGCAGTGCTAGTAATTCGCGACTAGCGGGAGTTTTACCGCCCTACGAGCGGTACTTC. Protein sequence: CSASNSRLAGVLPPYERYF. This chain links TRBV20-1 with TRBJ2-1; 12 bases line up with TRBD2. The CDR3 spans 19 residues. Per the germline V gene, CDR1 is DFQATT and CDR2 is SNEGSKA (reference sequence).

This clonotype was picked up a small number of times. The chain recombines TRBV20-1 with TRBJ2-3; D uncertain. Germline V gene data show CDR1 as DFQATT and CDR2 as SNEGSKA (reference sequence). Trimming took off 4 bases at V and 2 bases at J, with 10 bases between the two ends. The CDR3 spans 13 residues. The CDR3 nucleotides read TGCAGTGCTAACTCGCGGAACACAGATACGCAGTATTTT. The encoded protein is CSANSRNTDTQYF.

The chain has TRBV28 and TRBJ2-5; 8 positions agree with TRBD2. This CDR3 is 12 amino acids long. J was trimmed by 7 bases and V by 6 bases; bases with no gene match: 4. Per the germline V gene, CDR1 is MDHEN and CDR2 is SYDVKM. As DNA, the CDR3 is TGTGCCAGCAGCCCCCGGGAGGGGACCCAGTACTTC. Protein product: CASSPREGTQYF.

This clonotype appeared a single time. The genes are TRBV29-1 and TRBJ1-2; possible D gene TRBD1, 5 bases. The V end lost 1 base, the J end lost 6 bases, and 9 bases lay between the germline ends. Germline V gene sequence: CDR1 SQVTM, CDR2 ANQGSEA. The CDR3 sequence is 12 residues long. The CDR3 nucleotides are TGCAGCGTTGAAGGCAGGGTAGATGGCTACACCTTC. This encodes CSVEGRVDGYTF. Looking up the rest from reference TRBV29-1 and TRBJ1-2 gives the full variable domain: SAVISQKPSRDICQRGTSLTIQCQVDSQVTMMFWYRQQPGQSLTLIATANQGSEATYESGFVIDKFPISRPNLTFSTLTVSNMSPEDSSIYLCSVEGRVDGYTFGSGTRLTVV.

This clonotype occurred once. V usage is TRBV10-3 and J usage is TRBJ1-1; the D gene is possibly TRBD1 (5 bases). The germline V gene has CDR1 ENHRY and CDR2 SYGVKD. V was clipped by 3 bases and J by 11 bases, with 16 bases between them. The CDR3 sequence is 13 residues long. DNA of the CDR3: TGTGCCATCAGTGAAGAAGGGGTAACTTTGGCTTTCTTT. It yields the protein CAISEEGVTLAFF.

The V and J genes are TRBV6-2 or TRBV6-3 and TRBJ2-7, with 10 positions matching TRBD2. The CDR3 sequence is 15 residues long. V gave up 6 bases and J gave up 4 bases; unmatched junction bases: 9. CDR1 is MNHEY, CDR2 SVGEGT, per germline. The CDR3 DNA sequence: TGTGCCAGCAGCGAACCGGGACTAGCGAAATACGAGCAGTACTTC. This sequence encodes CASSEPGLAKYEQYF.

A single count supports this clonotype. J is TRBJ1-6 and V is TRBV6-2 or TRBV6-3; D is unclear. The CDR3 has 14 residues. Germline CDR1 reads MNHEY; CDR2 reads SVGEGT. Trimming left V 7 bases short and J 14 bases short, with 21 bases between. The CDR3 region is CASTPGLTGSTLHF. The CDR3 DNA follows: TGTGCCAGCACACCGGGCCTAACGGGCTCAACCCTCCACTTT.

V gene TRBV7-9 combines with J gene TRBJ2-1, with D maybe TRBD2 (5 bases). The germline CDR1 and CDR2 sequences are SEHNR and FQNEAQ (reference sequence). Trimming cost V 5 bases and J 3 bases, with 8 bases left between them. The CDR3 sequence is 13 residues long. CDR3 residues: CASSPGIYNEQFF. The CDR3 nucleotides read TGTGCCAGCAGCCCGGGGATCTACAATGAGCAGTTCTTC.